This record covers a single TCR beta chain. Original processing notes: It was from reference gene primer amplification that nucleated cell counts were estimated. Measured with immunoSEQ multiplex PCR; TCRdb has only the in-frame clones, and not every one. D and trimming come from the DNA, and the V and J calls and clone size come from that table. The sample shows tens of thousands of clones, roughly 88% of them seen only once. The data belong to a study of blood T cell repertoires in COVID-19. Study overall: Some COVID-19 samples were acute and others convalescent; all came from the United States, Italy and Spain. PBMCs, B-cell-depleted T cells, or T cells were the source of the cDNA or gDNA that made up the material.

This CDR3 comprises 15 residues. Germline V gene data show CDR1 as MNHEY and CDR2 as SVGEGT. V was cut by 4 bases and J by 0 bases, with 9 bases left in between. Sample: peripheral blood. V and J are TRBV6-2 or TRBV6-3 and TRBJ1-4; no reliable D call. The origin of this receptor is a woman aged 70 to 79 with active COVID-19. The CDR3 nucleotides are TGTGCCAGCAGTTCCCCCGGTACAACTAATGAAAAACTGTTTTTT. Amino acids: CASSSPGTTNEKLFF.